The sequence of this T cell receptor (beta chain) was determined in a study of tumor-infiltrating lymphocytes in glioblastoma multiforme. Whole-study findings and limits: Just one glioblastoma patient contributed to the TCR-mutation comparison. T cells were not sorted into functional subsets.

About this clonotype: Its antigen remains unidentified.

V shed 4 bases and J 4 bases; nucleotides not matched to a gene: 19. This CDR3 spans 20 amino acids. The V gene's germline CDR1 is MDHEN and CDR2 SYDVKM. TCR beta libraries were built from RNA through three nested multiplex PCR rounds using modified ARM-PCR. TCRB-specific cDNA synthesis used 0.4 to 0.55 ug of total RNA. No unique molecular identifiers were described for these TCRB libraries. TCRdb itself ran the multiplex PCR reads through MiXCR, one entry per CDR3 protein. The sample has almost 20,000 distinct CDR3 sequences, roughly 68% seen once. Material for sequencing was peripheral blood. The chain is built from TRBV28 and TRBJ2-7, with 13 positions matching TRBD2. The TCR was taken from a male donor with glioblastoma. This CDR3 reads CASSSSQQTSGRRSLYEQYF. The CDR3 nucleotides are TGTGCCAGCAGTTCCTCTCAACAGACTAGCGGGAGGCGAAGCCTTTACGAGCAGTACTTC.